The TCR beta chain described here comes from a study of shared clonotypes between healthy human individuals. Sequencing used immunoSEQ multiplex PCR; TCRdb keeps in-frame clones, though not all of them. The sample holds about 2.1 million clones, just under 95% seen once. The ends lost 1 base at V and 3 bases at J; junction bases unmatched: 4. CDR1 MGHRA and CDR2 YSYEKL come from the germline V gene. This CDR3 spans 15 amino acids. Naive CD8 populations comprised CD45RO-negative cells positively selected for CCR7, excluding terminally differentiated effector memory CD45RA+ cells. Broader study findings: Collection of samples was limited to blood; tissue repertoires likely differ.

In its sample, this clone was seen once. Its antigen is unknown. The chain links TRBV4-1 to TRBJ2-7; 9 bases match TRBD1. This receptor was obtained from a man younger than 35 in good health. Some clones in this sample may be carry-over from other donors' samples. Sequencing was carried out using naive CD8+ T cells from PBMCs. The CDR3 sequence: CASSQAATGGYEQYF. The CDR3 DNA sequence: TGCGCCAGCAGCCAAGCCGCGACAGGGGGCTACGAGCAGTACTTC.